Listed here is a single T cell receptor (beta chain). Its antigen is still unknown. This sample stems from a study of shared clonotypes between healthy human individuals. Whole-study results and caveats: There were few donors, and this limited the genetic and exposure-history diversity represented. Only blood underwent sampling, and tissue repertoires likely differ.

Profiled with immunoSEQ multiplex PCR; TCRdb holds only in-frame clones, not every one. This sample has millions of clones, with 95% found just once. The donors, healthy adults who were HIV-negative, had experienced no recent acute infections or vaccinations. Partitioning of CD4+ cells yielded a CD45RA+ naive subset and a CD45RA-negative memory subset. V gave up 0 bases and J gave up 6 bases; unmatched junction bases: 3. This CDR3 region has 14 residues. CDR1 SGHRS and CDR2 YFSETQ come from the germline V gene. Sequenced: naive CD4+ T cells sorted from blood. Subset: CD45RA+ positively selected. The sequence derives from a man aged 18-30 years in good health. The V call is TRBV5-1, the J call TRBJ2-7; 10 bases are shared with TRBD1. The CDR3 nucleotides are TGCGCCAGCAGCTTGGTGGGGACAGGGGCCGAGCAGTACTTC. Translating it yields CASSLVGTGAEQYF.